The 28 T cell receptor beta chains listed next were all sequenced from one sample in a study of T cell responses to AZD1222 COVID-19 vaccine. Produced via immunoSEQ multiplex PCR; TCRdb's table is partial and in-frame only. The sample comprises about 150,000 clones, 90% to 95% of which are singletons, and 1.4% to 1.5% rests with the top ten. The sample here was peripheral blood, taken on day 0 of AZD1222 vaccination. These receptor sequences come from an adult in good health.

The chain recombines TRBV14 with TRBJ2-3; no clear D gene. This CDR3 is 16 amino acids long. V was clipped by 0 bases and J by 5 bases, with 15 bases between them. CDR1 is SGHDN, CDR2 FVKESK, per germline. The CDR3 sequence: CASSQEEGFLGDTQYF. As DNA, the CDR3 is TGTGCCAGCAGCCAAGAGGAAGGGTTTCTCGGAGATACGCAGTATTTT. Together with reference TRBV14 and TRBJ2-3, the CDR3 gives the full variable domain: EAGVTQFPSHSVIEKGQTVTLRCDPISGHDNLYWYRRVMGKEIKFLLHFVKESKQDESGMPNNRFLAERTGGTYSTLKVQPAELEDSGVYFCASSQEEGFLGDTQYFGPGTRLTVL.

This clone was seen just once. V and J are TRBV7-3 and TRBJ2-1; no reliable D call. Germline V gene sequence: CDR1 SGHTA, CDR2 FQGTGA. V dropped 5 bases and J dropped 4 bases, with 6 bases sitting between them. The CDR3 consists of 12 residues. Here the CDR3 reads CASSHGYNEQFF. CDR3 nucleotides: TGTGCCAGCAGCCACGGGTACAATGAGCAGTTCTTC.

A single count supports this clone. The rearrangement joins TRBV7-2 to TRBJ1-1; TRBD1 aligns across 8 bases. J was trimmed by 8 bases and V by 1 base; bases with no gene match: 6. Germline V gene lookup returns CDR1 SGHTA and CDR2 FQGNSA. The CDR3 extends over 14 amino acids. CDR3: CASSLGTGRKEAFF. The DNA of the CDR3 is TGTGCCAGCAGCTTAGGGACAGGGAGAAAGGAAGCTTTCTTT.

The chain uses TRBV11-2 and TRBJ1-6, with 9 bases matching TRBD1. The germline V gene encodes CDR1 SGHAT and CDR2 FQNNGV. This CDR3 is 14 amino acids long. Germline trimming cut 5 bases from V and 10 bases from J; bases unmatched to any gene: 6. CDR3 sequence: CASSLGQGGSPLHF. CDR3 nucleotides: TGTGCCAGCAGCCTGGGACAGGGTGGATCACCCCTCCACTTT.

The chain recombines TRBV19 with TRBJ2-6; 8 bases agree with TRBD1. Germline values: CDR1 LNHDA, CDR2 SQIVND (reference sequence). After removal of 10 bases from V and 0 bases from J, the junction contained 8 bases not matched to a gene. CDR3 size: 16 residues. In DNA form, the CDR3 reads TGTGCCACACACCCGGACAGGGACTCTGGGGCCAACGTCCTGACTTTC. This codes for CATHPDRDSGANVLTF. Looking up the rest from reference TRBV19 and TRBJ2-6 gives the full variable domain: DGGITQSPKYLFRKEGQNVTLSCEQNLNHDAMYWYRQDPGQGLRLIYYSQIVNDFQKGDIAEGYSVSREKKESFPLTVTSAQKNPTAFYLCATHPDRDSGANVLTFGAGSRLTVL.

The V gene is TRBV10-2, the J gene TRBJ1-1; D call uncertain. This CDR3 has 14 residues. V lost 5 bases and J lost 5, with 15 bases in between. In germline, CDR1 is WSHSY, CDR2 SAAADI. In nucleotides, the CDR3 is TGCGCCAGCAGTATCTCAGCGTCCGGTACTGAAGCTTTCTTT. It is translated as CASSISASGTEAFF.

CDR3 nucleotide sequence: TGTGCCAGACCGGCCGGGACAGGAGATAACTATGGCTACACCTTC. It yields the protein CARPAGTGDNYGYTF. The chain is built from TRBV2 and TRBJ1-2; 8 bases align to TRBD1. This CDR3 is built from 15 residues. V was clipped by 9 bases and J by 1 base; unmatched bases: 10. Germline V lookup: CDR1 SNHLY, CDR2 FYNNEI.

The CDR3 sequence is CASSSGTEAFF. The CDR3 DNA reads TGTGCCAGCAGTTCGGGTACTGAAGCTTTCTTT. J is TRBJ1-1 and V is TRBV27, with D hard to call. CDR3 size: 11 residues. Between the trimmed V and J ends, which lost 4 bases and 5 bases, there was a span of 5 bases. Germline V gene sequence: CDR1 MNHEY, CDR2 SMNVEV (reference sequence).

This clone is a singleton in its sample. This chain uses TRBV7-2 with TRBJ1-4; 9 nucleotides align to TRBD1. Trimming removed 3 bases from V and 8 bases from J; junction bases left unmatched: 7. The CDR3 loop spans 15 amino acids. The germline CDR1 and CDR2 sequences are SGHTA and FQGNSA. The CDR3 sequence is CASSFGGQGYEKLFF. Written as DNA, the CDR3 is TGTGCCAGCAGCTTTGGAGGACAGGGGTACGAAAAACTGTTTTTT. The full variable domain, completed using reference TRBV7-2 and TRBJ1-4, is GAGVSQSPSNKVTEKGKDVELRCDPISGHTALYWYRQSLGQGLEFLIYFQGNSAPDKSGLPSDRFSAERTGGSVSTLTIQRTQQEDSAVYLCASSFGGQGYEKLFFGSGTQLSVL.

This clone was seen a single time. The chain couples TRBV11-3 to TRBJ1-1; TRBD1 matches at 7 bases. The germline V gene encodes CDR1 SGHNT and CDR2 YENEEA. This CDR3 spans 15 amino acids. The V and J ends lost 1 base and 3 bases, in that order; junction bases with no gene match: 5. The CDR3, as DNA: TGTGCCAGCAGCTTAGGGACAGGCGAGTACACTGAAGCTTTCTTT. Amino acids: CASSLGTGEYTEAFF.

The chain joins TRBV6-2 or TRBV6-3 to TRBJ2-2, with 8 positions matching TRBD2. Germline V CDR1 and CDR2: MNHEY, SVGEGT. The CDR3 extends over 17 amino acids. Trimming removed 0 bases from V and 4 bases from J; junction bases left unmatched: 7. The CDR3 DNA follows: TGTGCCAGCAGTTACTCCCAGCGGGGGTCGGTCACCGGGGAGCTGTTTTTT. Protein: CASSYSQRGSVTGELFF.

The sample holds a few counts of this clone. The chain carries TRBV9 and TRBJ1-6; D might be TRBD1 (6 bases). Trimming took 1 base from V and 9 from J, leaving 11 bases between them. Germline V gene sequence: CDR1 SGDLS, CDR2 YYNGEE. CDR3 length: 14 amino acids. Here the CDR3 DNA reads TGTGCCAGCAGCGTAACACAGGGAGGTTCACCCCTCCACTTT. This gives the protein CASSVTQGGSPLHF.

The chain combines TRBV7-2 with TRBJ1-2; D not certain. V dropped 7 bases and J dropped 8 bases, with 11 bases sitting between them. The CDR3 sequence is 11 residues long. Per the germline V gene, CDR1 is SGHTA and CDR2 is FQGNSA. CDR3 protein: CASNGGVGYTF. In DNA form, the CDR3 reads TGTGCCAGCAATGGCGGGGTAGGCTACACCTTC.

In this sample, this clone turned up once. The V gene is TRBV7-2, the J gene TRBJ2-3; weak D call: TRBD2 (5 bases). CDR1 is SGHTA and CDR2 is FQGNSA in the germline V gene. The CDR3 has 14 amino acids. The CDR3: CALARGANADTQYF. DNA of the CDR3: TGTGCGCTCGCCCGGGGAGCTAACGCAGATACGCAGTATTTT.

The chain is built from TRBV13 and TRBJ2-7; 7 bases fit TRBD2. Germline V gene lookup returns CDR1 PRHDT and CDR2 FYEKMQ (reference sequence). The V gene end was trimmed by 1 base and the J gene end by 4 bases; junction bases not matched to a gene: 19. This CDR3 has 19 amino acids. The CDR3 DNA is TGTGCCAGCAGCTTAGTCCGGGGCCAAGGGAGGGGCCTTTCATACGAGCAGTACTTC. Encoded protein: CASSLVRGQGRGLSYEQYF.

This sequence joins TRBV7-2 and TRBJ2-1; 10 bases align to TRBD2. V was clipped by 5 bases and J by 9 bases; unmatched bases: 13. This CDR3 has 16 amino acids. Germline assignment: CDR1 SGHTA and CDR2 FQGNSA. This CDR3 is CASSEGTSASRAEQFF. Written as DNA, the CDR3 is TGTGCCAGCAGCGAAGGGACTAGCGCCTCAAGAGCTGAGCAGTTCTTC.

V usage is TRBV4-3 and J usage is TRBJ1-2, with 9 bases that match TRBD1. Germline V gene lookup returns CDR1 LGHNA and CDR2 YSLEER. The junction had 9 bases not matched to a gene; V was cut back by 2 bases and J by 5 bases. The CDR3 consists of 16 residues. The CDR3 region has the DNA TGCGCCAGCAGCCAATCCCCGGGACAGGGCAGTTATGGCTACACCTTC. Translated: CASSQSPGQGSYGYTF.

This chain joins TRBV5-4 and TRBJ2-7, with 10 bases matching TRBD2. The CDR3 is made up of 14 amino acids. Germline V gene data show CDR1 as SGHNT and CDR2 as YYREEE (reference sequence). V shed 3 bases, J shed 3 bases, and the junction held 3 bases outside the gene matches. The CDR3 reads CASSSGLADYEQYF. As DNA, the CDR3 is TGTGCCAGCAGCTCCGGACTAGCGGACTACGAGCAGTACTTC. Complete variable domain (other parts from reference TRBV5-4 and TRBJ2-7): ETGVTQSPTHLIKTRGQQVTLRCSSQSGHNTVSWYQQALGQGPQFIFQYYREEENGRGNFPPRFSGLQFPNYSSELNVNALELDDSALYLCASSSGLADYEQYFGPGTRLTVT.

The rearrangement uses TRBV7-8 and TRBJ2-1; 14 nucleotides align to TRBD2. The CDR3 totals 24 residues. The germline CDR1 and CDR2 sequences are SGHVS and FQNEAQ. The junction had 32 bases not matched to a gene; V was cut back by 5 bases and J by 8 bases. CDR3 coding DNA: TGTGCCAGCAGCCCCCTATTCCGCCCGAGACAGACTAGCGGGAGGGCCCGTATTAACTATGAGCAGTTCTTC. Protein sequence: CASSPLFRPRQTSGRARINYEQFF.

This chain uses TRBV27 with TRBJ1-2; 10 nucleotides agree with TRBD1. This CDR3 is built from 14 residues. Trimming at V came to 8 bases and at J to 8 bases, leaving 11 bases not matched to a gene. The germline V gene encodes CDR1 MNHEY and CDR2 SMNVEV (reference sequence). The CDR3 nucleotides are TGTGCCAGCGGACAGGGGGTTTTCCCGAACGGCTACACCTTC. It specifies CASGQGVFPNGYTF.

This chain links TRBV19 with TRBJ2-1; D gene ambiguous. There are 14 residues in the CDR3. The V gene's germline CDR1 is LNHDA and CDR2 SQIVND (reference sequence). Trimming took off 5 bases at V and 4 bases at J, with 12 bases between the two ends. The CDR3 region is CASSPRGQYNEQFF. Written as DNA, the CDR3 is TGTGCCAGTAGTCCCCGTGGGCAGTACAATGAGCAGTTCTTC.

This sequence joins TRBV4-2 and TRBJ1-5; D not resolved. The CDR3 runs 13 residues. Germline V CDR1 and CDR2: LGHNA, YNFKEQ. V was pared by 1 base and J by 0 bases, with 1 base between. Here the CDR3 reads CASSQVSNQPQHF. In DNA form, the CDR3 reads TGTGCCAGCAGCCAAGTTAGCAATCAGCCCCAGCATTTT.

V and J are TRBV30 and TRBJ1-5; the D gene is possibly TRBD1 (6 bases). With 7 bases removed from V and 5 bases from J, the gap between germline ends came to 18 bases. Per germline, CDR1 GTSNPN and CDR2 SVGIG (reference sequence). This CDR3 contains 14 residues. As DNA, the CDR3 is TGTGCCTTCCAGAAGGGGGGAAGCTATCAGCCCCAGCATTTT. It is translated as CAFQKGGSYQPQHF.

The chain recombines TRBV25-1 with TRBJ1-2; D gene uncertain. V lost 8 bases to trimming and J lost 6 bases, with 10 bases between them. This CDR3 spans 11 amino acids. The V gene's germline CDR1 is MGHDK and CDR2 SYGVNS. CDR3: CASLAAHGYTF. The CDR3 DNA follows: TGTGCCAGCTTGGCAGCCCATGGCTACACCTTC.

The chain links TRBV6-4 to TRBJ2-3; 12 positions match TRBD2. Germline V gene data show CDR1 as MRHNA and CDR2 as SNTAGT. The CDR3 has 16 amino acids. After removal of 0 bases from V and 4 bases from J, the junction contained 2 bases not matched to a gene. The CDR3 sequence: CASSDSLAGGADTQYF. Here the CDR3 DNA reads TGTGCCAGCAGTGACTCTCTAGCGGGAGGGGCAGATACGCAGTATTTT.

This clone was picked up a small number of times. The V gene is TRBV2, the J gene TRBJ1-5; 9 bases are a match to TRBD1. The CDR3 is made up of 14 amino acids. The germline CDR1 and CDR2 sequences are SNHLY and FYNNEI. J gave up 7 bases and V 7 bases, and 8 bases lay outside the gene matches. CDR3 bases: TGTGCCAGCACCTACCGGACAGGGGAACAGCCCCAGCATTTT. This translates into CASTYRTGEQPQHF. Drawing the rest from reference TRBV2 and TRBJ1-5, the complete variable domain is EPEVTQTPSHQVTQMGQEVILRCVPISNHLYFYWYRQILGQKVEFLVSFYNNEISEKSEIFDDQFSVERPDGSNFTLKIRSTKLEDSAMYFCASTYRTGEQPQHFGDGTRLSIL.

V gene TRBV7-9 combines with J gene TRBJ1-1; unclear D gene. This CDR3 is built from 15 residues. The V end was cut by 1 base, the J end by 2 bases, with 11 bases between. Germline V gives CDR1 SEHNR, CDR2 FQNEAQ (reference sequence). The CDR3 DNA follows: TGTGCCAGCAGCTTAGGAGTGGGGTTCAACACTGAAGCTTTCTTT. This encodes CASSLGVGFNTEAFF.

DNA for the CDR3: TGTGCCAGCAGGAGGGGTGCTGTAGCTTTCTTT. Protein: CASRRGAVAFF. The chain uses TRBV3-1 (or the pseudogene TRBV3-2) and TRBJ1-1; D might be TRBD1 (5 bases). The CDR3 runs 11 residues. The V gene lost 6 bases and the J gene lost 10 bases, with 12 bases spanning the gap. CDR1 and CDR2 (germline): LGHDT, YNNKEL (reference sequence).